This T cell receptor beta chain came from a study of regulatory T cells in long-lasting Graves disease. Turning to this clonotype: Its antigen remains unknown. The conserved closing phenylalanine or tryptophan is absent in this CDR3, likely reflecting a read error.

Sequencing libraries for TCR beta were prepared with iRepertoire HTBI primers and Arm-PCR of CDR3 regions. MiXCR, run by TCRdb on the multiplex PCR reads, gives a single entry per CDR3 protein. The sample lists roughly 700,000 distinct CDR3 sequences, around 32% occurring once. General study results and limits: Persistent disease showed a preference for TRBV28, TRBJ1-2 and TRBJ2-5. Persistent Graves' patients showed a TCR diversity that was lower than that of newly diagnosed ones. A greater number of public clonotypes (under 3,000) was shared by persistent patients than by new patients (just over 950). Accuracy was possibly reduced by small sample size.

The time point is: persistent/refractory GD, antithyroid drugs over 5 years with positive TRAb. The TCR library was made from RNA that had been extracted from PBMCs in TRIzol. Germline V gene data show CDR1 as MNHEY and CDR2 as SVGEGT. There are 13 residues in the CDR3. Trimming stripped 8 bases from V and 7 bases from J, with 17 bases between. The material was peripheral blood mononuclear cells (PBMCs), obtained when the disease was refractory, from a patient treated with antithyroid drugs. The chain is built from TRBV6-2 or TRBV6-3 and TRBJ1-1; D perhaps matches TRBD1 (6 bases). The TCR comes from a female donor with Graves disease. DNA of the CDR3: TGTGCCAGCCTAAAGGGGGGCGGATATGAAGCTTTCTCT. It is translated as CASLKGGGYEAFS.